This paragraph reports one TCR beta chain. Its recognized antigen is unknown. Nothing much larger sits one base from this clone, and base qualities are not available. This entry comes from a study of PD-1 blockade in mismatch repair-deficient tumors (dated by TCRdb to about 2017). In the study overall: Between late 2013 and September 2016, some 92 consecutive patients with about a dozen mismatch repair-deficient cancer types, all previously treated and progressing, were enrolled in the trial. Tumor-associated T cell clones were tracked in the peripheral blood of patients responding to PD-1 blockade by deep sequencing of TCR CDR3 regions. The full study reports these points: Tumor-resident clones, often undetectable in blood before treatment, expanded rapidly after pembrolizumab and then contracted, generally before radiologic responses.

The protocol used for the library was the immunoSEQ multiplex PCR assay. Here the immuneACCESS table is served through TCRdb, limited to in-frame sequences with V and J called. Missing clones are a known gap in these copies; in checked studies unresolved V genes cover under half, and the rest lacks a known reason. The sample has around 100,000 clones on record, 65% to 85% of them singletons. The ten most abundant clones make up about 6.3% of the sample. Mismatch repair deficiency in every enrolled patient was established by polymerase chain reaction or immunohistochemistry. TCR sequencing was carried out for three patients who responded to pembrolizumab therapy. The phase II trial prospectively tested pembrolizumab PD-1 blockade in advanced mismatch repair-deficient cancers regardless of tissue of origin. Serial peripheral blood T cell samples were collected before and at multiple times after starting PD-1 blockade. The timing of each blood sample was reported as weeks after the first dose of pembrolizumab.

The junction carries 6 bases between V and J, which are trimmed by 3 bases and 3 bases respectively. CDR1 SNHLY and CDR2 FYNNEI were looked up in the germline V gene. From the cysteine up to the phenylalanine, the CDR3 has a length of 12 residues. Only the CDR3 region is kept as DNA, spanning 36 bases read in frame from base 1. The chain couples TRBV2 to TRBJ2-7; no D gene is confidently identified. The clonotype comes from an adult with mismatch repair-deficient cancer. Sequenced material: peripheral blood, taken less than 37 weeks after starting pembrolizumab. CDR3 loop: CASSDVGYEQYF. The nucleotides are TGTGCCAGCAGTGATGTAGGCTACGAGCAGTACTTC.